This T cell receptor (beta chain) was obtained from a study of response to subunit inactivated influenza vaccine (dated by TCRdb to the late 2010s). At the level of the whole study: The study used deep quantitative T cell receptor repertoire profiling to track responses to a trivalent subunit inactivated influenza vaccine. The paper's findings and limits, for the study overall: According to the authors, only a limited number of new T cells may be recruited by each seasonal influenza vaccination.

For this clonotype: The target of this receptor is not known. No per-base quality is available; no much larger clone lies one base away.

To prepare the library, RT-PCR was applied. The sample was run on an Illumina HiSeq 2500. TCRdb ran its own pipeline on the public reads, namely fastp trimming at Q25 and MiXCR clone calling, and kept in-frame beta chains. Identical CDR3 protein sequences are pooled into one entry, listed with their most common genes and DNA. A total of 450,000 to 600,000 distinct CDR3 sequences appear in this sample, more than 15% of them only once. The ten largest clones capture approximately 3% of the sample. The specimen was CD4+ T cells sorted from PBMCs, collected roughly 24 months after vaccination. This TCR derives from a man aged 50 to 69 who received an inactivated influenza vaccine. Donor details come from another sample of the same person, matched by shared clones.

CDR3 loop: CSAHSGRHTGELFF. In nucleotides, the sequence is TGCAGTGCCCATAGCGGGAGACACACCGGGGAGCTGTTTTTT. The rearranged chain carries TRBV20-1 and TRBJ2-2, with 9 central nucleotides matching TRBD2. Unmatched junction bases come to 5, with V trimmed by 6 bases and J by 3 bases. CDR1 and CDR2 were assigned from the germline V gene (reference sequence) as DFQATT and SNEGSKA. The CDR3 measures 14 amino acids from cysteine to phenylalanine. Left in the record is the CDR3 DNA by itself, 42 bases read in frame from the first base.